The 23 T cell receptor beta chains given below trace back to one sample, sequenced in a study of kidney transplant recipient with SARS-CoV-2 infection. Each CDR3 protein gets one entry after TCRdb re-called the reads with MiXCR. The data show about 240,000 distinct CDR3 sequences, 29% seen once. The starting material was a blood sample, obtained at baseline and between days 110 and 120 from a kidney transplant recipient. All receptors come from a young adult male patient who had COVID-19 and was a kidney transplant recipient. Some of these T cells may belong to the graft donor.

This clonotype was detected ten times or more. This chain joins TRBV2 and TRBJ1-5; possibly TRBD1 for D (5 bases). The germline V gene has CDR1 SNHLY and CDR2 FYNNEI. The CDR3 has 13 residues. V dropped 3 bases and J dropped 2 bases, with 5 bases sitting between them. This chain's CDR3 is CASSDRGNQPQHF. Here the CDR3 DNA reads TGTGCCAGCAGTGACAGGGGCAATCAGCCCCAGCATTTT.

This chain uses TRBV6-5 with TRBJ1-2, with 8 bases that match TRBD1. Looked up from germline, CDR1 is MNHEY and CDR2 is SVGAGI. The CDR3 consists of 16 residues. V was clipped by 2 bases and J by 6 bases; unmatched bases: 11. Written as DNA, the CDR3 is TGTGCCAGCAGTTACGGGTTGGGGCAGGGGGCGCATGGCTACACCTTC. It is translated as CASSYGLGQGAHGYTF.

To note about this clonotype: A much larger clone is a single base away; this may be a read error. The rearrangement joins TRBV6-6 to TRBJ2-1; 7 positions match TRBD2. After removal of 7 bases from V and 12 bases from J, the junction contained 15 bases not matched to a gene. Germline V lookup: CDR1 MNHNY, CDR2 SVGAGI (reference sequence). The CDR3 contains 14 residues. CDR3: CASTPRSGIGGQFF. DNA of the CDR3: TGTGCCAGCACCCCCCGCAGCGGGATAGGTGGGCAGTTCTTC.

With respect to this clonotype: A much bigger clone sits one base away, suggesting this may be a read error. The J gene is TRBJ1-1, the V gene TRBV11-1; weak D call: TRBD1 (5 bases). The CDR3 covers 15 residues. V lost 5 bases, J lost 2 bases, and 15 bases lay in between. Germline values: CDR1 SGHAT, CDR2 FQDESV (reference sequence). The CDR3 loop reads CASSPSGSLNTEAFF. The CDR3 DNA follows: TGTGCCAGCAGCCCCTCAGGGAGCCTCAACACTGAAGCTTTCTTT.

This clonotype was seen ten or more times. The chain carries TRBV3-1 and TRBJ1-2; D call uncertain. V lost 5 bases and J lost 4, with 23 bases in between. CDR1 is LGHDT, CDR2 YNNKEL, per germline (reference sequence). This CDR3 is built from 17 residues. CDR3 amino acids: CASSNIVTLRKTYGYTF. The CDR3 DNA reads as TGTGCCAGCAGCAATATTGTCACCCTTCGAAAGACCTATGGCTACACCTTC.

With respect to this clonotype: This may stem from a read error, because a much larger clone lies one nucleotide away. V is TRBV12-5 and J is TRBJ2-1, with 7 positions matching TRBD1. The V segment lost 3 bases and the J segment 9 bases; nucleotides outside the gene matches: 11. The germline V gene encodes CDR1 LGHNT and CDR2 FRNRAP. This CDR3 contains 15 residues. CDR3 residues: CASGFTSIQGSEQFF. DNA for the CDR3: TGTGCTAGTGGTTTTACGTCCATACAGGGGAGTGAGCAGTTCTTC.

This chain uses TRBV4-2 with TRBJ2-1; no definite D call. The CDR3 totals 13 residues. Germline V gives CDR1 LGHNA, CDR2 YNFKEQ. With 0 bases removed from V and 9 bases from J, the gap between germline ends came to 9 bases. CDR3 sequence reads: CASSQDRASEQFF. CDR3 nucleotides: TGTGCCAGCAGCCAAGATCGTGCGAGTGAGCAGTTCTTC.

This clonotype showed up many times. The chain joins TRBV27 to TRBJ2-7; D ambiguous. CDR1 MNHEY and CDR2 SMNVEV come from the germline V gene (reference sequence). Trimming stripped 2 bases from V and 3 bases from J, with 14 bases between. This CDR3 is 15 amino acids long. In DNA form, the CDR3 reads TGTGCCAGCAGTTTAGATAATTCCATCCTCTACGAGCAGTACTTC. Translation gives CASSLDNSILYEQYF.

The chain combines TRBV2 with TRBJ2-7; 8 bases match TRBD1. Unmatched junction bases numbered 5, after V lost 4 bases and J lost 3 bases. The CDR3 totals 14 residues. Germline values: CDR1 SNHLY, CDR2 FYNNEI. CDR3 loop: CASSAGRGLYEQYF. Here the CDR3 DNA reads TGTGCCAGCAGTGCGGGCAGGGGGCTCTACGAGCAGTACTTC.

This clonotype was seen just once. This could be a read error, since a much larger clone is one nucleotide away. The rearrangement joins TRBV8-2 to TRBJ2-6; whether TRBD1, the table's D call, matches the DNA was not checked. TRBV8-2 is annotated as a pseudogene. The CDR3 totals 17 residues. The DNA for the CDR3 is TGTGGCACGAAGGACAGGATAACACAAGGTCGGGCCAACGTCCTGACTTTC. Translated, it gives CGTKDRITQGRANVLTF.

At least ten counts were recorded for this clonotype. The chain recombines TRBV6-6 with TRBJ2-7, with TRBD2 as a possible D gene (6 bases). Germline assignment: CDR1 MNHNY and CDR2 SVGAGI (reference sequence). The CDR3 sequence is 13 residues long. V lost 6 bases and J 3 bases, leaving 12 bases between the germline ends. DNA for the CDR3: TGTGCCAGCAGCCTAGGGACTGGCTACGAGCAGTACTTC. Amino acid sequence: CASSLGTGYEQYF.

Of note for this clonotype: A much larger clone differs by one base, so this may be a read error. The gene calls are TRBV6-5 and TRBJ1-2; D is unclear. CDR1 is MNHEY and CDR2 is SVGAGI in the germline V gene. This CDR3 has 17 amino acids. V gave up 5 bases and J gave up 4 bases, with 23 bases separating them. The CDR3 region is CASSEELECKKTYGYTF. Here the CDR3 DNA reads TGTGCCAGCAGTGAGGAACTGGAATGTAAAAAGACCTATGGCTACACCTTC.

This clonotype was picked up one time. This may stem from a read error, because a much larger clone lies one nucleotide away. The rearrangement uses TRBV11-2 and TRBJ1-2; D ambiguous. There are 17 residues in the CDR3. Between the trimmed V and J ends, which lost 5 bases and 4 bases, there was a span of 23 bases. CDR1 and CDR2 from the germline V gene are SGHAT and FQNNGV. CDR3 protein: CASSISVTNRKTYGYTF. The CDR3 nucleotides read TGTGCCAGCAGCATTTCGGTAACAAACAGAAAGACCTATGGCTACACCTTC.

This clonotype was seen at least ten times. V usage is TRBV28 and J usage is TRBJ2-3; TRBD2 aligns across 7 bases. After removal of 2 bases from V and 5 bases from J, the junction contained 7 bases not matched to a gene. There are 15 residues in the CDR3. Germline V gene lookup returns CDR1 MDHEN and CDR2 SYDVKM. The CDR3 sequence: CASSLTGLTIDTQYF. Here the CDR3 DNA reads TGTGCCAGCAGTTTAACGGGACTAACTATAGATACGCAGTATTTT.

This clonotype was seen ten or more times. The chain joins TRBV3-1 to TRBJ1-2; D might be TRBD1 (5 bases). The CDR3 covers 17 residues. The germline V and J ends were trimmed by 5 bases and 4 bases, with 23 bases remaining between them. Germline V gene sequence: CDR1 LGHDT, CDR2 YNNKEL (reference sequence). CDR3: CASSGAVTLRKTYGYTF. For the CDR3, the DNA is TGTGCCAGCAGCGGGGCAGTCACCCTTCGAAAGACCTATGGCTACACCTTC.

Concerning this clonotype itself: A much larger clone sits a single nucleotide away, making a read error possible. This sequence joins TRBV27 and TRBJ1-4, with 8 bases lining up with TRBD1. The CDR3 has 15 amino acids. Germline lookup yields CDR1 MNHEY and CDR2 SMNVEV (reference sequence). As DNA, the CDR3 is TGTGCCAGCAGTAGGGGGCAGGGGGCAGGTGAAAAACTGCTTTTT. This sequence encodes CASSRGQGAGEKLLF.

This clonotype came up many times. This chain links TRBV6-2 or TRBV6-3 with TRBJ2-1; 8 bases line up with TRBD2. The germline gives CDR1 MNHEY, CDR2 SVGEGT. V lost 6 bases and J lost 7; bases outside the gene matches: 11. This CDR3 spans 15 amino acids. CDR3 DNA: TGTGCCAGCAGCAAACTAGCGGCAGGAGGGAATGAGCAGTTCTTC. Translated: CASSKLAAGGNEQFF.

This clonotype has a count of ten or more. The chain joins TRBV20-1 to TRBJ1-2; D call uncertain. The length of the CDR3 is 16 residues. Trimming removed 5 bases from V and 4 bases from J, with 23 bases in between. Germline CDR1 and CDR2: DFQATT and SNEGSKA (reference sequence). CDR3 in amino acids: CSAQVRLFRKTYGYTF. CDR3 nucleotides: TGCAGTGCTCAAGTAAGGCTGTTTCGAAAGACCTATGGCTACACCTTC.

This clonotype was observed many times. The chain is built from TRBV12-3 or TRBV12-4 and TRBJ2-2; D unresolved. The V gene lost 6 bases and the J gene lost 7 bases, with 9 bases spanning the gap. This CDR3 contains 12 residues. In nucleotides, the CDR3 is TGTGCCAGCAGCCTCTTGTACGGGGAGCTGTTTTTT. Translating gives CASSLLYGELFF.

This clonotype was detected ten times or more. The chain links TRBV18 to TRBJ2-7; D is possibly TRBD1 (6 bases). The length of the CDR3 is 14 residues. Germline V lookup: CDR1 KGHSH, CDR2 LQKENI. V was clipped by 4 bases and J by 0 bases, with 10 bases between them. CDR3 region: CASSQDRSSYEQYF. The DNA for the CDR3 is TGTGCCAGCTCACAAGACAGGAGCTCCTACGAGCAGTACTTC.

The chain carries TRBV6-2 or TRBV6-3 and TRBJ2-3; D gene unclear. The germline CDR1 and CDR2 sequences are MNHEY and SVGEGT. The ends were cut back, 2 bases at V and 8 bases at J, with 11 bases in the middle. The CDR3 is 13 residues long. CDR3 residues: CASSYGGGRTQYF. The CDR3 coding sequence is TGTGCCAGCAGTTACGGCGGCGGTCGTACGCAGTATTTT.

A note on this clonotype: A read error is likely, as this CDR3 ends without the conserved phenylalanine or tryptophan. The chain has TRBV10-3 and TRBJ2-2, with 7 bases lining up with TRBD1. The germline gives CDR1 ENHRY, CDR2 SYGVKD. V gave up 3 bases and J gave up 6 bases; unmatched junction bases: 10. The CDR3 is 16 residues long. As DNA, the CDR3 is TGTGCCATCAGTGAAAGGGGGCTTGGGTCGGCCGGGGAGCTGTTTTCT. It specifies CAISERGLGSAGELFS.

The CDR3 protein is CASLEGLRDLKDTQYF. Here the CDR3 DNA reads TGTGCCAGTCTAGAAGGACTCCGGGACCTAAAAGATACGCAGTATTTT. The chain carries TRBV2 and TRBJ2-3, with D tentatively TRBD1 or TRBD2 (5 bases each). V was shortened by 9 bases and J by 5 bases, with 24 bases between the two germline ends. The CDR3 contains 16 residues. Germline V gene data show CDR1 as SNHLY and CDR2 as FYNNEI.